The 17 T cell receptor beta chains reported below all come from one sample, sequenced in a study of monozygotic twins with inflammatory bowel disease. TCRdb reprocessed the 5' RACE reads and stores each CDR3 protein as one record, lacking DNA. The repertoire table contains a few hundred thousand distinct CDR3 sequences. The material sequenced was blood. The origin of the receptors is a human donor with ulcerative colitis or Crohn's disease, or a healthy co-twin of an affected twin (not recorded which).

This sequence joins TRBV12-3 or TRBV12-4 and TRBJ1-1; absent DNA, TCRdb's TRBD1 call cannot be checked. The CDR3 sequence is 13 residues long. CDR3 amino acids: CASSLDEGTEAFF.

The chain couples TRBV12-3 or TRBV12-4 to TRBJ2-3; TCRdb's D gene call, TRBD1, goes unchecked for lack of DNA. The CDR3 totals 13 residues. The CDR3 sequence: CASTYRGTDTQYF.

This sequence joins TRBV20-1 and TRBJ2-7; with no DNA, the TCRdb D assignment of TRBD1 cannot be verified. The CDR3 contains 15 residues. The V gene's germline CDR1 is DFQATT and CDR2 SNEGSKA (reference sequence). CDR3 region: CSARYGQGLTYEQYF.

The chain carries TRBV12-3 or TRBV12-4 and TRBJ2-3. The CDR3 length is 15 residues. The CDR3 loop is CASSLAQDGTDTQYF.

V and J are TRBV5-1 and TRBJ1-6. The CDR3 loop spans 16 amino acids. Germline values: CDR1 SGHRS, CDR2 YFSETQ. The CDR3 loop is CASSRTGSSYNSPLHF. The complete variable domain, with remaining parts taken from reference TRBV5-1 and TRBJ1-6, reads KAGVTQTPRYLIKTRGQQVTLSCSPISGHRSVSWYQQTPGQGLQFLFEYFSETQRNKGNFPGRFSGRQFSNSRSEMNVSTLELGDSALYLCASSRTGSSYNSPLHFGNGTRLTVT.

The CDR3 is CASSVGPPRAFF. The chain has TRBV9 and TRBJ1-1; TCRdb's D call, TRBD1, is unchecked because there is no DNA. This CDR3 has 12 amino acids. CDR1 is SGDLS, CDR2 YYNGEE, per germline. Together with reference TRBV9 and TRBJ1-1, the CDR3 gives the full variable domain: DSGVTQTPKHLITATGQRVTLRCSPRSGDLSVYWYQQSLDQGLQFLIQYYNGEERAKGNILERFSAQQFPDLHSELNLSSLELGDSALYFCASSVGPPRAFFGQGTRLTVV.

The rearrangement uses TRBV4-1 and TRBJ1-1. This CDR3 spans 16 amino acids. Germline CDR1 MGHRA, CDR2 YSYEKL. CDR3 residues: CASSQVFKTANTEAFF.

The rearrangement uses TRBV20-1 and TRBJ2-7; TCRdb picks TRBD1, but there is no DNA to check that call. This CDR3 is built from 14 residues. CDR1 is DFQATT and CDR2 is SNEGSKA in the germline V gene (reference sequence). The CDR3 region is CSARGVGKTYEQYF.

The chain links TRBV18 to TRBJ1-2; TCRdb gives TRBD1 as the D gene, but with no DNA this cannot be confirmed. The germline gives CDR1 KGHSH, CDR2 LQKENI. CDR3 length: 13 residues. The CDR3 reads CASSPDRNYGYTF.

The V call is TRBV25-1, the J call TRBJ1-6. Germline V CDR1 and CDR2: MGHDK, SYGVNS. The CDR3 is made up of 13 amino acids. The CDR3 region is CASSDPRYSPLHF.

This chain joins TRBV12-3 or TRBV12-4 and TRBJ2-3. The CDR3 totals 15 residues. This CDR3 is CASSSEKRATDTQYF.

V is TRBV6-5 and J is TRBJ1-2; TCRdb returns TRBD1, unconfirmable since there is no DNA. From germline, CDR1 is MNHEY and CDR2 SVGAGI. This CDR3 has 13 amino acids. CDR3 loop: CASSYSRDRGYTF.

V gene TRBV10-1 combines with J gene TRBJ1-3; TCRdb lists TRBD1, though no DNA is available to test this call. The germline V gene encodes CDR1 WNHNN and CDR2 SYGVQD (reference sequence). This CDR3 contains 14 residues. CDR3 in amino acids: CASRMDTSGNTIYF.

V is TRBV12-3 or TRBV12-4 and J is TRBJ2-7; TCRdb indicates TRBD2, and absent DNA this call remains unverified. This CDR3 spans 12 amino acids. The CDR3 loop reads CASRGGTYEQYF.

The chain links TRBV7-9 to TRBJ2-7; TCRdb calls TRBD1, which cannot be checked without DNA. CDR3 length equals 12 residues. Germline V gives CDR1 SEHNR, CDR2 FQNEAQ (reference sequence). The CDR3 is CASSLSQGASYF.

The rearrangement joins TRBV5-1 to TRBJ1-2; TCRdb's assignment of TRBD1 cannot be checked, as there is no DNA. Looked up from germline, CDR1 is SGHRS and CDR2 is YFSETQ. The CDR3 totals 16 residues. The CDR3 is CASSLGVRGQVDGYTF. The whole variable domain, filled in from reference TRBV5-1 and TRBJ1-2, reads KAGVTQTPRYLIKTRGQQVTLSCSPISGHRSVSWYQQTPGQGLQFLFEYFSETQRNKGNFPGRFSGRQFSNSRSEMNVSTLELGDSALYLCASSLGVRGQVDGYTFGSGTRLTVV.

This rearrangement joins TRBV5-1 to TRBJ1-1. Germline CDR1 SGHRS, CDR2 YFSETQ. This CDR3 contains 15 residues. This chain's CDR3 is CASSLAQFGNTEAFF.